Shown below are 10 T cell receptor beta chains from a single sample sequenced in a study of cytomegalovirus exposure and HLA in healthy donors. PCR used 60 Vbeta primers and 13 Jbeta primers. Here immunoSEQ multiplex PCR was the method, and the copy in TCRdb shows in-frame clones only, minus some. Among roughly 140,000 clones listed, roughly 80% were seen once. Sequenced: PBMCs. These receptors all come from a man aged 35 to 55 in good health and CMV-seronegative.

V usage is TRBV6-5 and J usage is TRBJ1-4; D possibly corresponds to TRBD1 (6 bases). Germline loops: CDR1 MNHEY, CDR2 SVGAGI. The CDR3 contains 14 residues. V lost 6 bases to trimming and J lost 5 bases, with 13 bases between them. CDR3 amino acids: CASRLTGYNEKLFF. Written as DNA, the CDR3 is TGTGCCAGCAGATTGACAGGATACAATGAAAAACTGTTTTTT.

The V gene is TRBV6-1, the J gene TRBJ1-5; D might be TRBD1 (6 bases). The CDR3 has 19 residues. With 3 bases removed from V and 4 bases from J, the gap between germline ends came to 25 bases. Looked up from germline, CDR1 is MNHNS and CDR2 is SASEGT. Here the CDR3 reads CASSDGPPGHRFGNQPQHF. Written as DNA, the CDR3 is TGTGCCAGCAGTGATGGCCCGCCGGGACACCGGTTCGGGAATCAGCCCCAGCATTTT.

The chain is built from TRBV7-8 and TRBJ2-3, with D possibly matching TRBD1 (5 bases). CDR1 and CDR2 (germline): SGHVS, FQNEAQ. The CDR3 spans 15 residues. V was cut by 1 base and J by 7 bases, with 15 bases left in between. DNA for the CDR3: TGTGCCAGCAGCTTAGGGGAATCAAGGGGAAATACGCAGTATTTT. Protein: CASSLGESRGNTQYF.

The chain employs TRBV20-1 and TRBJ1-2; a possible D gene is TRBD1 (6 bases). The CDR3 loop spans 11 amino acids. Germline V gene sequence: CDR1 DFQATT, CDR2 SNEGSKA (reference sequence). The CDR3 region has the DNA TGCAACGCGGGGGGGGCGTCAAGCTACACCTTC. This encodes CNAGGASSYTF.

This clone was seen once. CDR3 amino acids: CSVTGGAIYEQYF. The CDR3 coding sequence is TGCAGCGTTACAGGGGGCGCAATCTACGAGCAGTACTTC. The chain carries TRBV29-1 and TRBJ2-7; 9 nucleotides align to TRBD1. The CDR3 loop spans 13 amino acids. Trimming at V came to 5 bases and at J to 3 bases, leaving 5 bases not matched to a gene. Germline CDR1 reads SQVTM; CDR2 reads ANQGSEA.

This sequence joins TRBV2 and TRBJ2-5; D possibly corresponds to TRBD1 (6 bases). Germline V lookup: CDR1 SNHLY, CDR2 FYNNEI. Trimming left V 8 bases short and J 3 bases short, with 7 bases between. This CDR3 contains 11 residues. CDR3 sequence reads: CASYREETQYF. CDR3 coding DNA: TGTGCCAGCTACAGGGAAGAGACCCAGTACTTC.

This rearrangement joins TRBV6-6 to TRBJ1-4; D might be TRBD1 (6 bases). This CDR3 has 14 residues. V was cut by 5 bases and J by 1 base, with 8 bases left in between. Germline V gene lookup returns CDR1 MNHNY and CDR2 SVGAGI (reference sequence). CDR3 bases: TGTGCCAGCAGTACCAGGGGAACTAATGAAAAACTGTTTTTT. It is translated as CASSTRGTNEKLFF.

Turning to this clone: Other nucleotide sequences in the sample specify the same CDR3. V is TRBV2 and J is TRBJ2-2, with no clear D. This CDR3 is 16 amino acids long. CDR1 and CDR2 (germline): SNHLY, FYNNEI. V was trimmed by 2 bases and J by 2 bases, leaving 12 bases between them. The CDR3 DNA sequence: TGTGCCAGCAGTGAAAGGAGTCAGATAAACACCGGGGAGCTGTTTTTT. It codes for CASSERSQINTGELFF.

The genes are TRBV4-2 and TRBJ2-3; 16 bases map to TRBD2. The CDR3 contains 18 residues. The germline gives CDR1 LGHNA, CDR2 YNFKEQ. Trimming took 2 bases from V and 4 from J; bases not matched to a gene: 6. The CDR3 spells CASSQFGTSGGGPDTQYF. DNA of the CDR3: TGTGCCAGCAGCCAATTCGGGACTAGCGGGGGGGGACCAGATACGCAGTATTTT.

This clone showed up many times. The chain has TRBV6-6 and TRBJ1-1; no clear D. Germline V gene sequence: CDR1 MNHNY, CDR2 SVGAGI (reference sequence). V shed 5 bases and J shed 3 bases, with 7 bases lying between them. This CDR3 is 12 amino acids long. Here the CDR3 reads CASSGGDTEAFF. As DNA, the CDR3 is TGTGCCAGCAGTGGCGGGGACACTGAAGCTTTCTTT.